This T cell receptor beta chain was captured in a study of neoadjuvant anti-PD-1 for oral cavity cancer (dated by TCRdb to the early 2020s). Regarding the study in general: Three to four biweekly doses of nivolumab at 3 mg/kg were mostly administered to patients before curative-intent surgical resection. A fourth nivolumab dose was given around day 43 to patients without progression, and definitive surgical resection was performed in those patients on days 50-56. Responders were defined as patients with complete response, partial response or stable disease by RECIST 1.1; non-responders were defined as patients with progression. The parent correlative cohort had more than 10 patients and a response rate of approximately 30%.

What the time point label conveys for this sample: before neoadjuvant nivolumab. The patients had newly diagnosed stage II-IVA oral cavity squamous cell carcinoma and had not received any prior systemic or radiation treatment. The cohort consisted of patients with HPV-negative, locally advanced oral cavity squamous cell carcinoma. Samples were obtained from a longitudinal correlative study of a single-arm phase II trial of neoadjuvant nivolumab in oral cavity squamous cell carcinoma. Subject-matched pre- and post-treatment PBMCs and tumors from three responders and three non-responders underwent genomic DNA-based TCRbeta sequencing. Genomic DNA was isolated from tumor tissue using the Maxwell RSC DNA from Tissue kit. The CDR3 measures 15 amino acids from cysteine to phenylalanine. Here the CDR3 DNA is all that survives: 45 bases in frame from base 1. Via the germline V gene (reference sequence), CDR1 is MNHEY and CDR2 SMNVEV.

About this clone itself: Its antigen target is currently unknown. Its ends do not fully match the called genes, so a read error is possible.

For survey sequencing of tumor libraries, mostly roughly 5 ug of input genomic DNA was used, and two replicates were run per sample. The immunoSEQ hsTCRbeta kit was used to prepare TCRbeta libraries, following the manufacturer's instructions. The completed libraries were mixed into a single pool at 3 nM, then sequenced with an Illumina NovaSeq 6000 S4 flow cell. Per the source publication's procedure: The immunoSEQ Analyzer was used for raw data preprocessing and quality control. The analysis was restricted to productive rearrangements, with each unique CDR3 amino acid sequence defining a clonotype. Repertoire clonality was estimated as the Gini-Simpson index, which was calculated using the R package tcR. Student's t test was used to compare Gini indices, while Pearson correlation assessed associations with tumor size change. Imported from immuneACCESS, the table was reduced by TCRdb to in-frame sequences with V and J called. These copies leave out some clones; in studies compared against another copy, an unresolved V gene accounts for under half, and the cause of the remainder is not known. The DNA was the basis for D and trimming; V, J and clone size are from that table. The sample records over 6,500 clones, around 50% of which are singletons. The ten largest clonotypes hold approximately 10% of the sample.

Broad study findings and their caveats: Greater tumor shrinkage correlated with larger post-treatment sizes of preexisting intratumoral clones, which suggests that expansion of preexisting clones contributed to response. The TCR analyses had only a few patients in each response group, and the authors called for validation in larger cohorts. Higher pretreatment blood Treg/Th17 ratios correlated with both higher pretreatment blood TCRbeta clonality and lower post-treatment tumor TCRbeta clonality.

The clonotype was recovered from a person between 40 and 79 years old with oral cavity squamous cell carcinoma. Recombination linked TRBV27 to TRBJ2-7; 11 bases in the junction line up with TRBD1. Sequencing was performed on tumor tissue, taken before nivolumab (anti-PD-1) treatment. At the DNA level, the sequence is TGTGCCAGCAGTATATCCGGGACAGGGGGTAGTAAGCAGTACTTC. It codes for CASSISGTGGSKQYF.